This T cell receptor beta chain is drawn from a study of beta chain features in type 1 diabetes. About the research overall: When patients were set against healthy donors, age, gender and cell yields were similar. Findings and caveats of the study: Type 1 diabetes patients showed a moderate but significant shortening of TCRB CDR3s in all four CD4+ subsets.

As to this clone: Its antigen is undetermined.

TCRB transcripts that were expressed got sequenced, as all of the isolated RNA had been reverse transcribed. Sequencing was performed with immunoSEQ multiplex PCR; in TCRdb, only in-frame clones are kept and a portion is missing. The sample has 300,000 to 400,000 clones; 6.5% to 10% are singletons. In total, each donor contributed a single heparinised blood draw that averaged around 0.12 L. Cell sorting via CD45RO/CCR7/CD25/CD127/CD95/CD27 was performed to obtain CD4+ naive, central memory, regulatory and stem cell-like memory cells. CDR1 is SGHNT and CDR2 is YYREEE in the germline V gene (reference sequence). V trimming: 6 bases; J trimming: 0 bases; junction bases outside the gene matches: 15. This CDR3 comprises 18 residues.

The receptor's source is a woman aged 18 to 35 in good health. The V and J genes are TRBV5-4 and TRBJ1-2, with 9 positions matching TRBD1. Sequenced input: central memory CD4+ T cells from blood. The CDR3 region has the DNA TGTGCCAGCATGGCTGACCAGCGCGACAGGGGGACTAACTATGGCTACACCTTC. As protein: CASMADQRDRGTNYGYTF.